These 4 T cell receptor beta chains originate from one sample sequenced in a study of blood T cell repertoires in COVID-19. Assay: immunoSEQ multiplex PCR; the TCRdb copy retains only in-frame clones and omits some. The sample has about 70,000 clones, about four fifths seen once. The sample consisted of peripheral blood. The receptors derive from a human donor in a cohort sampled during active COVID-19.

V usage is TRBV3-1 (or the pseudogene TRBV3-2) and J usage is TRBJ2-4, with 10 bases identical to TRBD2. The junction had 5 bases not matched to a gene; V was cut back by 4 bases and J by 8 bases. CDR3 size: 14 residues. The germline V gene encodes CDR1 LGHDT and CDR2 YNNKEL (reference sequence). The CDR3 here is CASSLSGRGDIQYF. CDR3 DNA: TGTGCCAGCAGCCTAAGCGGGAGGGGAGACATTCAGTACTTC.

The chain is built from TRBV5-1 and TRBJ2-5, with 8 bases matching TRBD1. CDR1 is SGHRS, CDR2 YFSETQ, per germline. Trimming removed 1 base from V and 5 bases from J; junction bases left unmatched: 7. This CDR3 spans 15 amino acids. The CDR3 sequence is CASSLSGGWQETQYF. CDR3 sequence (DNA): TGCGCCAGCAGCTTGTCAGGGGGCTGGCAGGAGACCCAGTACTTC.

This clone showed up just a few times. Other nucleotide sequences from this sample produce the same CDR3. The V and J genes are TRBV7-9 and TRBJ2-7; D may be TRBD1 (6 bases). Trimming shortened V by 2 bases and J by 2 bases, and 10 bases separated the two germline ends. The CDR3 totals 14 residues. Germline loops: CDR1 SEHNR, CDR2 FQNEAQ (reference sequence). The CDR3: CASSLSGDPYEQYF. The CDR3 region has the DNA TGTGCCAGCAGCTTATCAGGGGATCCCTACGAGCAGTACTTC.

The J gene is TRBJ1-1, the V gene TRBV12-5; TRBD1 aligns across 10 bases. The CDR3 contains 15 residues. Losses at the gene ends were 6 bases for V and 0 bases for J; bases not matched to a gene: 4. Germline CDR1 LGHNT, CDR2 FRNRAP. Written as DNA, the CDR3 is TGTGCTAGTGGCCGGGACAGGGGACTGAACACTGAAGCTTTCTTT. It yields the protein CASGRDRGLNTEAFF.